These 2 T cell receptor beta chains came from one sample sequenced in a study of blood T cell repertoires in COVID-19. Produced via immunoSEQ multiplex PCR; TCRdb's table is partial and in-frame only. Here the sample spans under 150,000 clones, roughly 80% being singletons. The material sequenced was peripheral blood. All receptors come from a man aged 50 or older with acute or convalescent COVID-19.

This clone was recorded a few times. The chain joins TRBV5-4 to TRBJ2-1, with a tentative D call TRBD2 (5 bases). CDR3 length equals 16 residues. Germline CDR1 reads SGHNT; CDR2 reads YYREEE (reference sequence). V was clipped by 4 bases and J by 9 bases, with 23 bases between them. CDR3 residues: CASSGGTQKFLVEQFF. CDR3 coding DNA: TGTGCCAGCAGCGGAGGAACCCAGAAGTTTCTCGTTGAGCAGTTCTTC.

The V call is TRBV10-3, the J call TRBJ2-3, with D tentatively TRBD2 (5 bases). CDR1 is ENHRY and CDR2 is SYGVKD in the germline V gene. The germline V and J ends were trimmed by 8 bases and 4 bases, with 10 bases remaining between them. The CDR3 has 12 amino acids. CDR3 nucleotides: TGTGCCATCGGACTGACTGCAGATACGCAGTATTTT. This translates into CAIGLTADTQYF.